The 20 T cell receptor beta chains below all came from one sample that was sequenced in a study of blood T cell repertoires in COVID-19 (dated by TCRdb to the early 2020s). The method was the immunoSEQ multiplex PCR assay. Drawn from immuneACCESS, this table holds only the in-frame rearrangements with V and J called that TCRdb kept. Clones are partly lost; checked studies trace under half to an unresolved V gene and leave the rest unexplained. Present in this sample are 250,000 to 300,000 clones, around 85% of which were seen just once. Less than 15% of the sample rests with the top ten. The sequenced sample was peripheral blood. These TCRs come from a woman in her 30s with COVID-19, enrolled during active disease.

This clone was found a few times. The J gene is TRBJ1-2, the V gene TRBV21-1; the D call TRBD1 from the table was never checked on the DNA. TRBV21-1 is reported as a pseudogene. CDR3 length: 18 amino acids. The CDR3 DNA sequence: TGTGCCAGCAGCCCAGGGGGCGAACAGGGCGGGTCTAACTATGGCTACACCTTC. Its protein product is CASSPGGEQGGSNYGYTF.

The CDR3 protein is CASSFSGGTGNTIYF. As DNA, the CDR3 is TGTGCCAGCAGCTTCTCAGGGGGCACAGGAAACACCATATATTTT. The chain couples TRBV7-9 to TRBJ1-3; 8 nucleotides match TRBD1. V was pared by 3 bases and J by 4 bases, with 5 bases of the junction left unmatched. The CDR3 runs 15 residues. Germline V gene sequence: CDR1 SEHNR, CDR2 FQNEAQ (reference sequence). Based on the CDR3 plus reference TRBV7-9 and TRBJ1-3, the full variable domain is DTGVSQNPRHKITKRGQNVTFRCDPISEHNRLYWYRQTLGQGPEFLTYFQNEAQLEKSRLLSDRFSAERPKGSFSTLEIQRTEQGDSAMYLCASSFSGGTGNTIYFGEGSWLTVV.

The chain joins TRBV19 to TRBJ1-2; D possibly corresponds to TRBD1 (6 bases). Germline CDR1 LNHDA, CDR2 SQIVND (reference sequence). The CDR3 has 14 residues. The V end was cut by 7 bases, the J end by 6 bases, with 18 bases between. CDR3 in amino acids: CASTLGSTGDGYTF. The CDR3 DNA follows: TGTGCCAGTACCCTAGGCTCGACAGGAGATGGCTACACCTTC.

The chain combines TRBV4-2 with TRBJ2-1; the match to TRBD2 covers 8 bases. The V and J ends lost 0 bases and 6 bases, in that order; junction bases with no gene match: 13. Looked up from germline, CDR1 is LGHNA and CDR2 is YNFKEQ. The CDR3 spans 18 residues. In nucleotides, the CDR3 is TGTGCCAGCAGCCAAGATAACGGGGGGGCCTACCGGATCAATGAGCAGTTCTTC. This codes for CASSQDNGGAYRINEQFF.

This clone was seen more than once but under ten times. The chain is built from TRBV7-8 and TRBJ2-2, with 10 bases identical to TRBD2. The length of the CDR3 is 16 residues. Trimming took 5 bases from V and 6 from J; bases not matched to a gene: 9. CDR1 is SGHVS, CDR2 FQNEAQ, per germline. The CDR3 DNA reads TGTGCCAGCAGCAAAAAGCGGGGGGGCCGTCCCGGGGAGCTGTTTTTT. Translating it yields CASSKKRGGRPGELFF.

The chain has TRBV5-7 and TRBJ1-6; D uncertain. TRBV5-7 carries the ORF label, with uncertain function. Trimming took 2 bases from V and 9 from J, leaving 9 bases between them. This CDR3 is 13 amino acids long. CDR3 nucleotide sequence: TGTGCCAGCAGCTTCGGTCACGCTTCACCCCTCCACTTT. Translated: CASSFGHASPLHF.

This clone is a singleton in its sample. The chain carries TRBV2 and TRBJ2-2, with 7 bases fitting TRBD2. Germline CDR1 reads SNHLY; CDR2 reads FYNNEI. This CDR3 comprises 15 residues. Trimming took 7 bases from V and 0 from J; bases not matched to a gene: 5. DNA for the CDR3: TGTGCCAGCAACCTGGGGGGGGCGAACACCGGGGAGCTGTTTTTT. It encodes CASNLGGANTGELFF.

The chain combines TRBV5-1 with TRBJ2-7; 7 positions agree with TRBD1. V was clipped by 2 bases and J by 3 bases; unmatched bases: 8. The CDR3 contains 15 residues. Germline CDR1 and CDR2: SGHRS and YFSETQ. The CDR3 spells CASSLTGDTYYEQYF. The DNA of the CDR3 is TGCGCCAGCAGCTTAACAGGGGACACCTACTACGAGCAGTACTTC. The whole variable domain, filled in from reference TRBV5-1 and TRBJ2-7, reads KAGVTQTPRYLIKTRGQQVTLSCSPISGHRSVSWYQQTPGQGLQFLFEYFSETQRNKGNFPGRFSGRQFSNSRSEMNVSTLELGDSALYLCASSLTGDTYYEQYFGPGTRLTVT.

Here the CDR3 DNA reads TGTGCCTGGAGTGTGGGTGGGGCGTACGGAAACACCATATATTTT. It codes for CAWSVGGAYGNTIYF. The chain recombines TRBV30 with TRBJ1-3; possible D gene TRBD1, 5 bases. V lost 0 bases to trimming and J lost 4 bases, with 13 bases between them. The length of the CDR3 is 15 residues. Per germline, CDR1 GTSNPN and CDR2 SVGIG (reference sequence).

The chain links TRBV5-1 to TRBJ1-5; D uncertain. The CDR3 loop spans 15 amino acids. Deletions cut 4 bases from V and 5 bases from J, with 16 bases between. The germline V gene encodes CDR1 SGHRS and CDR2 YFSETQ. The CDR3 sequence is CASSTGAGLDQPQHF. In DNA form, the CDR3 reads TGCGCCAGCAGCACGGGCGCGGGTCTCGATCAGCCCCAGCATTTT.

The genes are TRBV6-5 and TRBJ2-7, with 9 bases fitting TRBD2. V was clipped by 7 bases and J by 5 bases; unmatched bases: 9. CDR1 and CDR2 (germline): MNHEY, SVGAGI. The CDR3 totals 14 residues. CDR3 in DNA: TGTGCCAGCACCCGTCTCAGCGGGGGGAACGAGCAGTACTTC. It yields the protein CASTRLSGGNEQYF.

The rearrangement uses TRBV7-9 and TRBJ2-1; D is unresolved. The CDR3 contains 13 residues. In germline, CDR1 is SEHNR, CDR2 FQNEAQ (reference sequence). V lost 1 base and J lost 8, with 9 bases in between. The CDR3: CASSLGPADEQFF. The DNA of the CDR3 is TGTGCCAGCAGCTTAGGACCCGCGGATGAGCAGTTCTTC.

The rearrangement joins TRBV10-3 to TRBJ1-1, with 7 bases fitting TRBD1. Germline CDR1 is ENHRY and CDR2 is SYGVKD. The CDR3 is 14 amino acids. The ends lost 3 bases at V and 2 bases at J; junction bases unmatched: 3. This CDR3 is CAISEQGKNTEAFF. CDR3 in DNA: TGTGCCATCAGTGAACAGGGGAAAAACACTGAAGCTTTCTTT.

The rearrangement joins TRBV27 to TRBJ2-6; D remains unclear. This CDR3 is built from 15 residues. CDR1 and CDR2 from the germline V gene are MNHEY and SMNVEV (reference sequence). Deletions cut 2 bases from V and 0 bases from J, with 5 bases between. CDR3 DNA sequence: TGTGCCAGCAGTTTAGGCATCTCTGGGGCCAACGTCCTGACTTTC. Translating it yields CASSLGISGANVLTF. Full variable domain (remainder filled in from reference TRBV27 and TRBJ2-6): EAQVTQNPRYLITVTGKKLTVTCSQNMNHEYMSWYRQDPGLGLRQIYYSMNVEVTDKGDVPEGYKVSRKEKRNFPLILESPSPNQTSLYFCASSLGISGANVLTFGAGSRLTVL.

The V call is TRBV6-5, the J call TRBJ2-7, with D possibly being TRBD1 (6 bases). Germline assignment: CDR1 MNHEY and CDR2 SVGAGI. V was pared by 4 bases and J by 5 bases, with 15 bases between. The CDR3 has 14 residues. The CDR3 loop reads CASSSRTAFDEQYF. DNA for the CDR3: TGTGCCAGCAGTTCTCGGACAGCTTTTGACGAGCAGTACTTC.

The rearrangement joins TRBV7-9 to TRBJ2-3, with a weak D call TRBD1 (6 bases). Germline V gene sequence: CDR1 SEHNR, CDR2 FQNEAQ (reference sequence). V was trimmed by 4 bases and J by 6 bases, leaving 14 bases between them. The CDR3 is made up of 14 amino acids. CDR3 DNA: TGTGCCAGCAGCTCCGGACAGTTAACTGATACGCAGTATTTT. Translated: CASSSGQLTDTQYF.

This clone was seen a handful of times. The DNA for the CDR3 is TGTGCCAGCAGCCAAGATCTAAGCGGGTACTACGAGCAGTACTTC. Protein product: CASSQDLSGYYEQYF. This chain joins TRBV4-2 and TRBJ2-7, with D perhaps TRBD2 (6 bases). This CDR3 is 15 amino acids long. V was cut by 0 bases and J by 3 bases, with 12 bases left in between. Germline V gene lookup returns CDR1 LGHNA and CDR2 YNFKEQ.

The rearrangement uses TRBV2 and TRBJ2-7; 10 bases are shared with TRBD2. V shed 4 bases and J 7 bases; nucleotides not matched to a gene: 10. The CDR3 runs to 15 residues. CDR1 and CDR2 (germline): SNHLY, FYNNEI. The CDR3, as DNA: TGTGCCAGCAGTGTCGTAGCGGGGGGCTGGGTGGAGCAGTACTTC. It specifies CASSVVAGGWVEQYF.

The chain employs TRBV6-4 and TRBJ2-7; D is possibly TRBD1 (7 bases). This CDR3 has 16 amino acids. Per germline, CDR1 MRHNA and CDR2 SNTAGT. V was cut by 7 bases and J by 4 bases, with 23 bases left in between. CDR3 in amino acids: CASNPPGPGGGYEQYF. The CDR3 region has the DNA TGTGCCAGCAATCCCCCCGGGCCAGGGGGAGGATACGAGCAGTACTTC.

V usage is TRBV6-5 and J usage is TRBJ1-5; D perhaps matches TRBD1 (5 bases). The germline CDR1 and CDR2 sequences are MNHEY and SVGAGI. Trimming cost V 4 bases and J 3 bases, with 7 bases left between them. The CDR3 is 13 amino acids. The CDR3 protein is CASSWGFNQPQHF. As DNA, the CDR3 is TGTGCCAGCAGTTGGGGCTTCAATCAGCCCCAGCATTTT.